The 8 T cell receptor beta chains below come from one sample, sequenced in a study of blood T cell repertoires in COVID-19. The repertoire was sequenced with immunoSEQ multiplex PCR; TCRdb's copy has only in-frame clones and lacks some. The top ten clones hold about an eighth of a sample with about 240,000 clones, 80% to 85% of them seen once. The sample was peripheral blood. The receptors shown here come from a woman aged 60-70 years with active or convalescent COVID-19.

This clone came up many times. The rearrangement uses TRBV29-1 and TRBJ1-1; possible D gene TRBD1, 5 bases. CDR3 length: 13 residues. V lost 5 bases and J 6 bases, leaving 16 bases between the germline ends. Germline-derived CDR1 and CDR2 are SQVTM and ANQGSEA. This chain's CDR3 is CSVRTGGTAEAFF. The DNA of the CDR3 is TGCAGCGTTCGTACAGGTGGTACTGCTGAAGCTTTCTTT.

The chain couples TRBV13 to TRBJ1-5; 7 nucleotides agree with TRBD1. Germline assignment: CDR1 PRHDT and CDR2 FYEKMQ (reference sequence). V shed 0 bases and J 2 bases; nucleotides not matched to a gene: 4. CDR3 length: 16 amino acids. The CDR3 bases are TGTGCCAGCAGCTTAGGACAGGGGCGAGGCAATCAGCCCCAGCATTTT. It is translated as CASSLGQGRGNQPQHF.

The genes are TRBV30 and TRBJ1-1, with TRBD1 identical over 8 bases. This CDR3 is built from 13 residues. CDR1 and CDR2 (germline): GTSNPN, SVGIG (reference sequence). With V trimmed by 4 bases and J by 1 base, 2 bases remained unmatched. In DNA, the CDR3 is TGTGCCTGGAACAGGGGGGGGAACACTGAAGCTTTCTTT. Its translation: CAWNRGGNTEAFF.

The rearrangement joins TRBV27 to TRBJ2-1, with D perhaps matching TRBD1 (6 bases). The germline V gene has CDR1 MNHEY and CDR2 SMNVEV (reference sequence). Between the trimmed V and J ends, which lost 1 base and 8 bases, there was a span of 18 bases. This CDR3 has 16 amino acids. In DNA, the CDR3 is TGTGCCAGCAGTTTATTTTTTGTGGGGGCCGCGGATGAGCAGTTCTTC. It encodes CASSLFFVGAADEQFF.

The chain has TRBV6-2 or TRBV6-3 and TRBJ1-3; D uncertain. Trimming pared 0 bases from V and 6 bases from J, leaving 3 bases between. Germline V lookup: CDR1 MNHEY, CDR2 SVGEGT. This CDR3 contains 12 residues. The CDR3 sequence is CASSYSANTIYF. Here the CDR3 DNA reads TGTGCCAGCAGTTACTCGGCAAACACCATATATTTT.

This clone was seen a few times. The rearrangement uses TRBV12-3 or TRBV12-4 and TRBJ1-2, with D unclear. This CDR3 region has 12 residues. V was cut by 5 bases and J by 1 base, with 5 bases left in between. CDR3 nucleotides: TGTGCCAGCAGTCAGCGTAACTATGGCTACACCTTC. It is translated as CASSQRNYGYTF.

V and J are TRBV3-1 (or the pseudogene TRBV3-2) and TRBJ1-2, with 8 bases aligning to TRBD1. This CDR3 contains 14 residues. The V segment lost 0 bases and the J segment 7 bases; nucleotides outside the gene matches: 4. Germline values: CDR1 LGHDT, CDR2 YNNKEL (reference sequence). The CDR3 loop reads CASSQETGVRGYTF. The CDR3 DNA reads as TGTGCCAGCAGCCAAGAGACAGGGGTACGTGGCTACACCTTC.

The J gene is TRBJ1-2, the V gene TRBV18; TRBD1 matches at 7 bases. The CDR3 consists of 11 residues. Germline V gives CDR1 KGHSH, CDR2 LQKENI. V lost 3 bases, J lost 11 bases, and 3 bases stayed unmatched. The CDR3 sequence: CASSPDRVYTF. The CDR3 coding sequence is TGTGCCAGCTCACCTGACAGGGTTTACACCTTC.